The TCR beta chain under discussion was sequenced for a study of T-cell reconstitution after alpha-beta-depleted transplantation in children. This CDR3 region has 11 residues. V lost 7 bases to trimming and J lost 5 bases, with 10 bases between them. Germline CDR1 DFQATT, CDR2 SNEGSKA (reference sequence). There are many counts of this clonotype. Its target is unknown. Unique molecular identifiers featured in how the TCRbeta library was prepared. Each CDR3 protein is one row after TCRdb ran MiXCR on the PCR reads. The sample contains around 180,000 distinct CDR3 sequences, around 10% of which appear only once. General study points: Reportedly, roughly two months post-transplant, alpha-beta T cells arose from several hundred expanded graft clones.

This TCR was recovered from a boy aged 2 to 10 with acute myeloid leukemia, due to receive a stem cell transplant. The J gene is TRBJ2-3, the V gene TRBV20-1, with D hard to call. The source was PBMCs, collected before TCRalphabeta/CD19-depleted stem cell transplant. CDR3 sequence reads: CSGLSIDTQYF. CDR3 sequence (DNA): TGCAGTGGGCTATCAATAGATACGCAGTATTTT.